The 18 T cell receptor beta chains below come from one sample, sequenced in a study of technical replicates of blood from a few donors. Assay: immunoSEQ multiplex PCR; the TCRdb copy retains only in-frame clones and omits some. This table holds more than 45,000 clones, around 96% found once. Material for sequencing was PBMCs. Source of these receptors: a human donor in good health. Some clones in this sample may be carry-over from other donors' samples.

J is TRBJ1-2 and V is TRBV19; no definite D call. Germline assignment: CDR1 LNHDA and CDR2 SQIVND (reference sequence). V was pared by 5 bases and J by 0 bases, with 13 bases between. The CDR3 length is 15 residues. The chain's CDR3 is CASSLQLGANYGYTF. CDR3 DNA sequence: TGTGCCAGTAGTCTCCAGTTGGGCGCTAACTATGGCTACACCTTC. The whole variable domain, filled in from reference TRBV19 and TRBJ1-2, reads DGGITQSPKYLFRKEGQNVTLSCEQNLNHDAMYWYRQDPGQGLRLIYYSQIVNDFQKGDIAEGYSVSREKKESFPLTVTSAQKNPTAFYLCASSLQLGANYGYTFGSGTRLTVV.

This sequence joins TRBV19 and TRBJ2-3; D is ambiguous. Trimming took 6 bases from V and 1 from J, leaving 14 bases between them. The CDR3 runs to 15 residues. The V gene's germline CDR1 is LNHDA and CDR2 SQIVND (reference sequence). The chain's CDR3 is CASRNAPHGTDTQYF. CDR3 DNA: TGTGCCAGTAGGAATGCACCACATGGCACAGATACGCAGTATTTT.

This chain links TRBV7-8 with TRBJ1-3; weak D call: TRBD1 (6 bases). Germline CDR1 SGHVS, CDR2 FQNEAQ. The V gene lost 1 base and the J gene lost 5 bases, with 15 bases spanning the gap. The CDR3 is 16 residues long. The CDR3 DNA follows: TGTGCCAGCAGCTTAGTTGTACAGGGAGAAAGAAACACCATATATTTT. Translated, it gives CASSLVVQGERNTIYF.

This clone was seen only once. The chain carries TRBV13 and TRBJ2-3; D unresolved. The CDR3 consists of 11 residues. The germline V gene encodes CDR1 PRHDT and CDR2 FYEKMQ (reference sequence). The V end was cut by 8 bases, the J end by 2 bases, with 5 bases between. The CDR3: CASSYTDTQYF. CDR3 in DNA: TGTGCCAGCTCTTACACAGATACGCAGTATTTT.

The CDR3 region is CASSQELADSSSYNEQFF. The CDR3 coding sequence is TGCGCCAGCAGCCAAGAATTAGCGGACTCCAGCTCCTACAATGAGCAGTTCTTC. V gene TRBV4-3 combines with J gene TRBJ2-1, with D possibly being TRBD2 (6 bases). The CDR3 totals 18 residues. CDR1 LGHNA and CDR2 YSLEER come from the germline V gene. V lost 0 bases and J lost 0, with 15 bases in between.

The chain is built from TRBV5-6 and TRBJ2-2; TRBD1 might be the D (5 bases). V lost 0 bases and J 0 bases, leaving 6 bases between the germline ends. Looked up from germline, CDR1 is SGHDT and CDR2 is YYEEEE. This CDR3 spans 15 amino acids. This CDR3 reads CASSLVQANTGELFF. The CDR3 DNA reads as TGTGCCAGCAGCTTGGTACAGGCGAACACCGGGGAGCTGTTTTTT. Full variable domain (remainder filled in from reference TRBV5-6 and TRBJ2-2): DAGVTQSPTHLIKTRGQQVTLRCSPKSGHDTVSWYQQALGQGPQFIFQYYEEEERQRGNFPDRFSGHQFPNYSSELNVNALLLGDSALYLCASSLVQANTGELFFGEGSRLTVL.

V usage is TRBV6-5 and J usage is TRBJ2-1, with 7 bases that match TRBD2. There are 14 residues in the CDR3. CDR1 is MNHEY and CDR2 is SVGAGI in the germline V gene. V shed 2 bases, J shed 8 bases, and the junction held 6 bases outside the gene matches. For the CDR3, the DNA is TGTGCCAGCAGTTACGGACTAGGTCTGGATGAGCAGTTCTTC. It specifies CASSYGLGLDEQFF.

This clone has just one count. This chain uses TRBV11-3 with TRBJ2-2, with TRBD2 identical over 14 bases. V dropped 5 bases and J dropped 5; count of bases not matched to a gene: 4. CDR1 SGHNT and CDR2 YENEEA come from the germline V gene. The CDR3 sequence is 16 residues long. CDR3 protein: CASSPRTSGRTGELFF. The CDR3 coding sequence is TGTGCCAGCAGCCCGCGGACTAGCGGGAGGACCGGGGAGCTGTTTTTT. The full variable domain, completed using reference TRBV11-3 and TRBJ2-2, is EAGVVQSPRYKIIEKKQPVAFWCNPISGHNTLYWYLQNLGQGPELLIRYENEEAVDDSQLPKDRFSAERLKGVDSTLKIQPAELGDSAVYLCASSPRTSGRTGELFFGEGSRLTVL.

The V and J genes are TRBV11-2 and TRBJ2-3; 13 bases match TRBD2. Germline V gene data show CDR1 as SGHAT and CDR2 as FQNNGV. This CDR3 region has 15 residues. Unmatched junction bases numbered 9, after V lost 6 bases and J lost 9 bases. CDR3 region: CASSQLAGGPPTQYF. The CDR3 coding sequence is TGTGCCAGCAGTCAACTAGCGGGAGGGCCTCCGACGCAGTATTTT.

The gene calls are TRBV30 and TRBJ2-1; D is perhaps TRBD2 (5 bases). Looked up from germline, CDR1 is GTSNPN and CDR2 is SVGIG (reference sequence). Trimming removed 2 bases from V and 9 bases from J, with 17 bases in between. The CDR3 contains 14 residues. The CDR3: CAWSPLTRSVEQFF. CDR3 sequence (DNA): TGTGCCTGGAGTCCACTGACCCGTAGCGTTGAGCAGTTCTTC.

This clone has just one count. The J gene is TRBJ1-2, the V gene TRBV2; 7 bases are shared with TRBD1. Trimming removed 7 bases from V and 7 bases from J; junction bases left unmatched: 12. Looked up from germline, CDR1 is SNHLY and CDR2 is FYNNEI. This CDR3 is built from 14 residues. CDR3 region: CASTPEGQMAGYTF. Written as DNA, the CDR3 is TGTGCCAGCACCCCCGAGGGACAGATGGCTGGCTACACCTTC.

In nucleotides, the CDR3 is TGTGCCAGCTCACCATTCGATCTAGCGGGAGTCCACGAGCAGTACTTC. It encodes CASSPFDLAGVHEQYF. The rearrangement joins TRBV18 to TRBJ2-7, with 10 bases identical to TRBD2. V dropped 2 bases and J dropped 5; count of bases not matched to a gene: 9. This CDR3 has 16 residues. Germline V lookup: CDR1 KGHSH, CDR2 LQKENI.

This clone is a singleton in its sample. This chain links TRBV15 with TRBJ2-5, with TRBD2 matching 14 bases. CDR1 and CDR2 (germline): LNHNV, YYDKDF (reference sequence). Losses at the gene ends were 0 bases for V and 3 bases for J; bases not matched to a gene: 6. The CDR3 is 18 residues long. The CDR3 DNA reads TGTGCCACCAGCAGAGATTGGACTAGCGGGGGGCCAAAAGAGACCCAGTACTTC. Translated, it gives CATSRDWTSGGPKETQYF.

This rearrangement joins TRBV5-6 to TRBJ1-5, with 8 bases fitting TRBD1. Unmatched junction bases numbered 5, after V lost 4 bases and J lost 5 bases. The germline gives CDR1 SGHDT, CDR2 YYEEEE. The CDR3 extends over 14 amino acids. CDR3 sequence reads: CASSLGQGDQPQHF. The CDR3 bases are TGTGCCAGCAGCCTTGGACAGGGTGATCAGCCCCAGCATTTT.

The chain couples TRBV6-5 to TRBJ2-5, with D maybe TRBD1 (6 bases). With 7 bases removed from V and 1 base from J, the gap between germline ends came to 10 bases. Germline-derived CDR1 and CDR2 are MNHEY and SVGAGI. CDR3 length: 13 amino acids. In nucleotides, the CDR3 is TGTGCCAGCAAGACAGGAGTCCAAGAGACCCAGTACTTC. As protein: CASKTGVQETQYF.

The count of this clone is one. The gene calls are TRBV30 and TRBJ2-3; TRBD2 aligns across 10 bases. The CDR3 sequence is 13 residues long. Trimming at V came to 5 bases and at J to 7 bases, leaving 6 bases not matched to a gene. Germline CDR1 reads GTSNPN; CDR2 reads SVGIG (reference sequence). DNA of the CDR3: TGTGCCTGGCAAGCGGGAGGGCCACATACGCAGTATTTT. Amino acids: CAWQAGGPHTQYF.

The chain uses TRBV6-1 and TRBJ1-1, with 7 nucleotides matching TRBD1. Germline V gene data show CDR1 as MNHNS and CDR2 as SASEGT. Unmatched junction bases numbered 2, after V lost 7 bases and J lost 0 bases. The CDR3 loop spans 13 amino acids. DNA of the CDR3: TGTGCCAGCAAACAGGGGCTGAACACTGAAGCTTTCTTT. Translating it yields CASKQGLNTEAFF.

In this sample, this clone turned up a few times. This chain connects TRBV10-3 to TRBJ2-7; D is unclear. The CDR3 length is 13 residues. Trimming cost V 6 bases and J 0 bases, with 9 bases left between them. The germline V gene encodes CDR1 ENHRY and CDR2 SYGVKD. CDR3 sequence reads: CAISPKSSYEQYF. The CDR3 DNA is TGTGCCATCAGCCCCAAGAGCTCCTACGAGCAGTACTTC.